This T cell receptor (beta chain) originates from a study of T-cell reconstitution after alpha-beta-depleted transplantation in children. Note on this clonotype: What it recognizes is unknown.

Looked up from germline, CDR1 is SGHAT and CDR2 is FQDESV (reference sequence). Losses at the gene ends were 2 bases for V and 5 bases for J; bases not matched to a gene: 8. The CDR3 is 17 amino acids. The library targeted TCRbeta and was prepared with unique molecular identifiers. TCRdb re-called the PCR reads through MiXCR, storing one row per CDR3 protein. The sample lists around 300,000 distinct CDR3 sequences, around 25% occurring once. The study's findings and limits: Expanded graft clones numbering several hundred reportedly gave rise to alpha-beta T cells about two months after transplant. T-cell numbers and diversity, one year after transplant, stemmed largely from T cells that were newly produced. Surviving recipient T cells and thymic progenitors underlay high day-60 TCRbeta diversity in some patients.

The clonotype comes from a male patient aged 5 to 17 who had a stem cell transplant for acute lymphoblastic leukemia, so the T cells may come from the graft donor. Sample: PBMCs, mostly from graft donor cells, taken 180 days after TCRalphabeta/CD19-depleted stem cell transplant. The chain joins TRBV11-1 to TRBJ2-5, with TRBD2 matching 13 bases. CDR3 protein: CASSLTLGLAGVETQYF. CDR3 nucleotides: TGTGCCAGCAGCTTAACTTTAGGACTAGCGGGAGTGGAGACCCAGTACTTC. Full variable domain (rest looked up from reference TRBV11-1 and TRBJ2-5): EAEVAQSPRYKITEKSQAVAFWCDPISGHATLYWYRQILGQGPELLVQFQDESVVDDSQLPKDRFSAERLKGVDSTLKIQPAELGDSAMYLCASSLTLGLAGVETQYFGPGTRLLVL.